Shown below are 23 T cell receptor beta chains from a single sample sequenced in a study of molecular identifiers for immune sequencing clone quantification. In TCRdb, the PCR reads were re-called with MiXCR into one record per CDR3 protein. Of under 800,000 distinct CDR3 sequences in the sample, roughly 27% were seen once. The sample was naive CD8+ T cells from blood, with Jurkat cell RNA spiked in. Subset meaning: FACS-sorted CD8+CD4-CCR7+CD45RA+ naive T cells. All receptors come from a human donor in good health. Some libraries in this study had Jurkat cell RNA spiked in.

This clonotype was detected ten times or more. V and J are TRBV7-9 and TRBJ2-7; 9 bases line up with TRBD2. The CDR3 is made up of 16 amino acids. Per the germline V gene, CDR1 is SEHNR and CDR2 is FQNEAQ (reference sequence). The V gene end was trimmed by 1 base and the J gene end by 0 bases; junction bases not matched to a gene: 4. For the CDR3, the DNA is TGTGCCAGCAGCTTAGAGCTAGCGGGAAGCTCCTACGAGCAGTACTTC. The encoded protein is CASSLELAGSSYEQYF. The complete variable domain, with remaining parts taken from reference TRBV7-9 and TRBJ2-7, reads DTGVSQNPRHKITKRGQNVTFRCDPISEHNRLYWYRQTLGQGPEFLTYFQNEAQLEKSRLLSDRFSAERPKGSFSTLEIQRTEQGDSAMYLCASSLELAGSSYEQYFGPGTRLTVT.

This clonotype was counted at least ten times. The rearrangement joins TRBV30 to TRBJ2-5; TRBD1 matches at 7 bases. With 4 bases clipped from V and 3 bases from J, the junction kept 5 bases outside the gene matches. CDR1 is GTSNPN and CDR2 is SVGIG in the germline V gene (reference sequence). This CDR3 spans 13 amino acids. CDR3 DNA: TGTGCCTGGACCAGGGACAGCGAAGAGACCCAGTACTTC. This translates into CAWTRDSEETQYF.

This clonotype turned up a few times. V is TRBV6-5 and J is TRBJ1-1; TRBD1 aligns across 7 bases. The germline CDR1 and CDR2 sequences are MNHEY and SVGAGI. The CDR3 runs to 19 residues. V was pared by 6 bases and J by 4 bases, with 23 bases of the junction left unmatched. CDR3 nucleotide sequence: TGTGCCAGCAGGCTCCTTTTTTATGATCGAACAGGGGTTGGCACTGAAGCTTTCTTT. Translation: CASRLLFYDRTGVGTEAFF.

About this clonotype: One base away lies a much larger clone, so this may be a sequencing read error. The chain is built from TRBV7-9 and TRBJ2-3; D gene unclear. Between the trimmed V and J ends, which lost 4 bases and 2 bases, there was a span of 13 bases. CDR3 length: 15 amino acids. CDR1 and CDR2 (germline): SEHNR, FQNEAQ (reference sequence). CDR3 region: CASSSLMGYTDTQYF. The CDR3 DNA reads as TGTGCCAGCAGCTCCCTTATGGGCTACACAGATACGCAGTATTTT.

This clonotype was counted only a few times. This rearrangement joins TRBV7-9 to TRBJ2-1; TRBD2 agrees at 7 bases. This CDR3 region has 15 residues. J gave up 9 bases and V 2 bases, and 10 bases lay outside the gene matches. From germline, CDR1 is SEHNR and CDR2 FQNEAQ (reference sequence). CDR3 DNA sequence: TGTGCCAGCAGCTTAATTGCGGGAGCCCACACTGAGCAGTTCTTC. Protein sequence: CASSLIAGAHTEQFF.

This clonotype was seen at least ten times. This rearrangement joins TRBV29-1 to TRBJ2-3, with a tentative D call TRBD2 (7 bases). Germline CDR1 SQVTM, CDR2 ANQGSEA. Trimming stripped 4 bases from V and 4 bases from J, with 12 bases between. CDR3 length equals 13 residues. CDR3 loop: CSVGGGEADTQYF. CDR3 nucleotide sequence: TGCAGCGTTGGCGGGGGCGAGGCAGATACGCAGTATTTT.

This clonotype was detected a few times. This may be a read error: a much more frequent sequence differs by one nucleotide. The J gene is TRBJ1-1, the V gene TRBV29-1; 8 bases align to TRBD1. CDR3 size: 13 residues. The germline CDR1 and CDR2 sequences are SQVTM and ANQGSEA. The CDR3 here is CSVGTGRDTEALF. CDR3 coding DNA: TGCAGCGTTGGGACAGGGAGGGACACTGAAGCTCTCTTT.

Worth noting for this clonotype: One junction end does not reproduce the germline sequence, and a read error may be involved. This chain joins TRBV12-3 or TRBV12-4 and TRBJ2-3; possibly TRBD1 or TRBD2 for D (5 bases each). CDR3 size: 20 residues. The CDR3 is CASSSGAGLSGPSSIDTQYF. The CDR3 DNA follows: TGTGCCAGCAGTAGTGGGGCCGGACTCTCGGGCCCCAGTAGCATAGATACGCAGTATTTT.

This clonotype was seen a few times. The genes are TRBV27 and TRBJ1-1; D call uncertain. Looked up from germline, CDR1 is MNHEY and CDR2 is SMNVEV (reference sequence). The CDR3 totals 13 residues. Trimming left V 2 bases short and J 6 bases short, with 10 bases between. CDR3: CASSLTLGSEAFF. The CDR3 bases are TGTGCCAGCAGTTTAACCCTAGGGTCTGAAGCTTTCTTT.

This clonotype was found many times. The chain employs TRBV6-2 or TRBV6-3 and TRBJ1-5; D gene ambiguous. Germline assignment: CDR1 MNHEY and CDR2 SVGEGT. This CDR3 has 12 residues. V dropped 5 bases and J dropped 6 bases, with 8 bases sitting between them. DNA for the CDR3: TGTGCCAGCAGTCCCGCAATTCAGCCCCAGCATTTT. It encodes CASSPAIQPQHF.

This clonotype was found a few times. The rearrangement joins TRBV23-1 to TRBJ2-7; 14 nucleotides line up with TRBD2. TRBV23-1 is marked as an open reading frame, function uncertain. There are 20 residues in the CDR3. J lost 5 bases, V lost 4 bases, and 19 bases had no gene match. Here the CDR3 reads CASSPNRGLAGGSGRHEQYF. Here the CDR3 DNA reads TGCGCCAGCAGTCCTAACCGCGGACTAGCGGGAGGATCGGGTCGCCACGAGCAGTACTTC.

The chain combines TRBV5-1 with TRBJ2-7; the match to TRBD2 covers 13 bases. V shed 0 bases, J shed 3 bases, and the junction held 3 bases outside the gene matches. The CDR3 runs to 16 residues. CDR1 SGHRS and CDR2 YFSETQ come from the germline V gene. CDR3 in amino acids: CASSLEGLAGVYEQYF. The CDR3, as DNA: TGCGCCAGCAGCTTGGAAGGACTAGCGGGAGTCTACGAGCAGTACTTC.

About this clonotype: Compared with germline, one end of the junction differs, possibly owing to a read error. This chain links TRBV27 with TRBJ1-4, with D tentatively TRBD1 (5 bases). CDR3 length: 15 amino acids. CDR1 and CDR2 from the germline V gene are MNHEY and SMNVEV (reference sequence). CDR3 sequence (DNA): TGTGCCAGCAGTCTCATCCCGGGGCGGAATGAAAAACCGTTTTTT. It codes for CASSLIPGRNEKPFF.

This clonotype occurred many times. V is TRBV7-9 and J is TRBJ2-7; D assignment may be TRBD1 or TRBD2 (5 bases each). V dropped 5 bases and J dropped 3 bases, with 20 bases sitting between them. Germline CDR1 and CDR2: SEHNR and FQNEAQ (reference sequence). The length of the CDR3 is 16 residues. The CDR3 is CASSPNPGDVGYEQYF. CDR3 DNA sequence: TGTGCCAGCAGCCCGAACCCCGGGGACGTGGGCTACGAGCAGTACTTC.

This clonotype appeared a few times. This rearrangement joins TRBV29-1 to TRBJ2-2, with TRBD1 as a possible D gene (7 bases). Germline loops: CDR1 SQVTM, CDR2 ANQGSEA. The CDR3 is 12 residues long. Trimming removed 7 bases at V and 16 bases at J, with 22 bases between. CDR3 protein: CSGSEGAGDAFF. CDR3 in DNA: TGCAGCGGTTCGGAGGGGGCAGGGGATGCGTTTTTT.

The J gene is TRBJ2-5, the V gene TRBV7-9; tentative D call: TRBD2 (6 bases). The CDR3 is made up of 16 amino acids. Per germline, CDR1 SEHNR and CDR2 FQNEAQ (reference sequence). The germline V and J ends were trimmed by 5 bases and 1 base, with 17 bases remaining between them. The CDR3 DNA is TGTGCCAGCAGCCCCGTAGTCGGGGGTCGCCAAGAGACCCAGTACTTC. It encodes CASSPVVGGRQETQYF.

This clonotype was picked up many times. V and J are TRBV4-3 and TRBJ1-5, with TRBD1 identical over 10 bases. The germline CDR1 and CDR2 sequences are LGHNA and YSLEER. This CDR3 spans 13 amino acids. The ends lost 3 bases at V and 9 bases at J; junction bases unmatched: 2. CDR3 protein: CASSQGQGWPQHF. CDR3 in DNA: TGCGCCAGCAGCCAGGGACAGGGGTGGCCCCAGCATTTT.

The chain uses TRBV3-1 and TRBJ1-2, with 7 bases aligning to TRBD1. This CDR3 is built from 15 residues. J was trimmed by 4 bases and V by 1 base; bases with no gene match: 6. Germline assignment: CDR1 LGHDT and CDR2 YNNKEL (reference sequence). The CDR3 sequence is CASSQVGQDPYGYTF. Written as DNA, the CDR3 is TGTGCCAGCAGCCAAGTAGGACAGGATCCCTATGGCTACACCTTC.

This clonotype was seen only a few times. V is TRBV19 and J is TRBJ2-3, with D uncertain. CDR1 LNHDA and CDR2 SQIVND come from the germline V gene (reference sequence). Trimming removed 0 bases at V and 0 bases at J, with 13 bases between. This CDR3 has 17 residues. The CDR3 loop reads CASSIDSARASTDTQYF. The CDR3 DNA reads TGTGCCAGTAGTATAGATTCCGCCCGGGCTAGCACAGATACGCAGTATTTT.

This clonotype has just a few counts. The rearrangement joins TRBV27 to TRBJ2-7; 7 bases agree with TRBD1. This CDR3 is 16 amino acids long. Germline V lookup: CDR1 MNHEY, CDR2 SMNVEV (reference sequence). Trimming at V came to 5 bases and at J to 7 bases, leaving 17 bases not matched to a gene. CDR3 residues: CASSLSRDRVPEEQYF. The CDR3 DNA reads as TGTGCCAGCAGTCTCTCCCGGGACAGAGTTCCGGAAGAGCAGTACTTC.

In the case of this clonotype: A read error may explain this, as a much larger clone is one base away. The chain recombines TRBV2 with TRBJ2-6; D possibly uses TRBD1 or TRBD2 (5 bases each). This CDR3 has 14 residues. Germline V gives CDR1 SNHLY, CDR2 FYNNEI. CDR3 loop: CASRLDSGANALTF. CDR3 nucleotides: TGTGCCAGCAGACTGGACTCTGGGGCCAACGCCCTGACTTTC.

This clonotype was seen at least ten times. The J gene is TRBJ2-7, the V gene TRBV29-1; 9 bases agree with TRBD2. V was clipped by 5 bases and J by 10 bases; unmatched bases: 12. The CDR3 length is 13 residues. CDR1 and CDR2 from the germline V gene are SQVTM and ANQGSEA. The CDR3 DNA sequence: TGCAGCGTTCCCCTCCCGACTAGCGGAGAACAGTACTTC. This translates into CSVPLPTSGEQYF.

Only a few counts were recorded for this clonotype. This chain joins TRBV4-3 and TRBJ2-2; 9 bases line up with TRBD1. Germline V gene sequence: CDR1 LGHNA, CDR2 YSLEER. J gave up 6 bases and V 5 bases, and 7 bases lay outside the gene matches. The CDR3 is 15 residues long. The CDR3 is CASSYRDRAAGELFF. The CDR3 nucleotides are TGCGCCAGCAGCTACCGGGACAGGGCAGCCGGGGAGCTGTTTTTT.